The 10 T cell receptor beta chains given below trace back to one sample, sequenced in a study of T cells in Graves' hyperthyroidism and ophthalmopathy. RNA transcripts gave rise to amplified TCR beta CDR3 regions. HTBI primers drove first-round RT-PCR of the TCR CDR3. Via MiXCR, TCRdb re-called the multiplex PCR reads, giving one row per CDR3 protein. This repertoire shows approximately 600,000 distinct CDR3 sequences, 14% found once; its top ten account for roughly 7.7%. Sequenced sample: blood. Receptors were obtained from a woman between 18 and 30 years old with Graves' ophthalmopathy.

This clonotype has at least ten counts. The J gene is TRBJ1-2, the V gene TRBV18, with 7 bases aligning to TRBD1. The junction had 12 bases not matched to a gene; V was cut back by 3 bases and J by 8 bases. Germline V lookup: CDR1 KGHSH, CDR2 LQKENI. The CDR3 has 15 residues. CDR3 bases: TGTGCCAGCTCACCGACGGATGACAGGGCTGGCGGCTACACCTTC. Its translation: CASSPTDDRAGGYTF.

V and J are TRBV27 and TRBJ1-5; 7 bases agree with TRBD1. This CDR3 contains 14 residues. The V gene's germline CDR1 is MNHEY and CDR2 SMNVEV (reference sequence). Trimming at V came to 5 bases and at J to 7 bases, leaving 8 bases not matched to a gene. CDR3: CASSPTGMGQPQHF. CDR3 DNA sequence: TGTGCCAGCAGTCCGACAGGGATGGGCCAGCCCCAGCATTTT.

This clonotype occurred many times. The chain employs TRBV12-3 or TRBV12-4 and TRBJ1-5, with D possibly being TRBD1 (5 bases). Deletions cut 4 bases from V and 2 bases from J, with 15 bases between. This CDR3 is built from 16 residues. The CDR3 nucleotides are TGTGCCAGCAGTTGGGCCCGGGGCGGGGGCAATCAGCCCCAGCATTTT. Its protein is CASSWARGGGNQPQHF.

The rearrangement links TRBV10-3 to TRBJ2-5; weak D call: TRBD1 (5 bases). Trimming took 8 bases from V and 5 from J, leaving 15 bases between them. The CDR3 has 13 amino acids. The germline gives CDR1 ENHRY, CDR2 SYGVKD. The CDR3, as DNA: TGTGCCATCGGAGCAGGGCTCGGGGAGACCCAGTACTTC. It encodes CAIGAGLGETQYF.

This clonotype showed up many times. The chain joins TRBV12-5 to TRBJ2-1; 7 bases match TRBD2. This CDR3 is built from 16 residues. With V trimmed by 1 base and J by 11 bases, 14 bases remained unmatched. Per germline, CDR1 LGHNT and CDR2 FRNRAP. The CDR3 protein is CASGLAAGGGSRQQFF. The DNA for the CDR3 is TGTGCTAGTGGTTTGGCCGCCGGCGGCGGGAGCCGACAGCAGTTCTTC.

This clonotype was observed many times. The chain employs TRBV6-2 or TRBV6-3 and TRBJ2-7; D unresolved. Germline CDR1 and CDR2: MNHEY and SVGEGT. This CDR3 region has 16 residues. The V gene lost 0 bases and the J gene lost 5 bases, with 17 bases spanning the gap. The CDR3 DNA sequence: TGTGCCAGCAGTTACTCTATCGGGCGGAGAAGGGACGAGCAGTACTTC. The encoded protein is CASSYSIGRRRDEQYF.

The genes are TRBV10-3 and TRBJ2-1; tentative D call: TRBD1 (5 bases). The CDR3 is made up of 14 amino acids. Germline V gene sequence: CDR1 ENHRY, CDR2 SYGVKD. Trimming stripped 5 bases from V and 6 bases from J, with 14 bases between. The CDR3 DNA reads as TGTGCCATCAGTTTAGGCCAGGGTCTCAATGAGCAGTTCTTC. Translation gives CAISLGQGLNEQFF.

This clonotype was picked up a small number of times. V gene TRBV28 combines with J gene TRBJ2-3, with 14 positions matching TRBD2. With V trimmed by 5 bases and J by 5 bases, 6 bases remained unmatched. The germline V gene has CDR1 MDHEN and CDR2 SYDVKM. The CDR3 has 16 amino acids. The CDR3: CASSPGLAGEVDTQYF. DNA for the CDR3: TGTGCCAGCAGTCCGGGACTAGCGGGAGAGGTAGATACGCAGTATTTT.

About this clonotype itself: A much more abundant neighbour one base away suggests this may be a read error. The chain is built from TRBV13 and TRBJ2-7; 10 bases are shared with TRBD1. Judging by the DNA end, TRBJ2-1 fits better; the J call may be wrong. The CDR3 extends over 15 amino acids. Per the germline V gene, CDR1 is PRHDT and CDR2 is FYEKMQ (reference sequence). In DNA form, the CDR3 reads TGTGCCAGCAGCCCGGGACAGGGGATTGACTACGAGCAGTTCTTC. Translating gives CASSPGQGIDYEQFF.

This clonotype was observed a few times. The CDR3 DNA is TGCAGTGCTAATGAAAATAGCGCCCCTAAGGGCATTCAGTACTTC. This gives the protein CSANENSAPKGIQYF. The rearrangement joins TRBV20-1 to TRBJ2-4; D is possibly TRBD2 (5 bases). Per germline, CDR1 DFQATT and CDR2 SNEGSKA (reference sequence). V was trimmed by 4 bases and J by 9 bases, leaving 22 bases between them. CDR3 length equals 15 residues.